This T cell receptor (beta chain) was sequenced for a study of T-cell reconstitution after alpha-beta-depleted transplantation in children. In its sample, this clonotype was seen a few times. It was with unique molecular identifiers that the TCRbeta library was prepared. TCRdb called the PCR reads again in MiXCR, with one record for every CDR3 protein. The sample consists of roughly 610,000 distinct CDR3 sequences, over 9.5% of them appearing once. This CDR3 is built from 15 residues. The ends lost 3 bases at V and 10 bases at J; junction bases unmatched: 5. Germline V gene lookup returns CDR1 LGHNT and CDR2 FRNRAP.

The clonotype originates from a human donor who donated a stem cell graft to a child with acute myeloid leukemia. The input for sequencing was PBMCs from the stem cell graft donor, taken from the stem cell graft. The chain is built from TRBV12-5 and TRBJ2-1, with 14 bases fitting TRBD2. The CDR3 DNA reads TGTGCTAGTGGTTTTAAGGGACTAGCGGGAGAAGAGCAGTTCTTC. This sequence encodes CASGFKGLAGEEQFF.